Detailed here is one T cell receptor (beta chain). Its target is unknown. 13 Jbeta primers and 60 Vbeta primers were used for the PCR. The assay was immunoSEQ multiplex PCR, and TCRdb's table has in-frame clones only and misses some. Of 150,000 to 200,000 clones in the sample, almost 85% are singletons; the top ten hold 0.25% to 0.3%. This sample is drawn from a study of cytomegalovirus exposure and HLA in healthy donors. General study points: Cytomegalovirus association was listed for 164 TCR beta chains. In a later analysis, a missense DCLRE1C variant was linked to TCR beta V- and J-gene trimming.

This sequence originates from a boy between 10 and 17 years old in good health and CMV-seronegative. Source material: PBMCs.

In nucleotides, the CDR3 is TGTGCCAGCAGCCCGTATCGGGGATCAACTAATGAAAAACTGTTTTTT. It is translated as CASSPYRGSTNEKLFF. This rearrangement joins TRBV7-9 to TRBJ1-4, with D hard to call. Germline values: CDR1 SEHNR, CDR2 FQNEAQ (reference sequence). The germline V and J ends were trimmed by 5 bases and 0 bases, with 13 bases remaining between them. This CDR3 is built from 16 residues.